The next 5 T cell receptor beta chains were all read from a single sample in a study of OX40 agonist ivuxolimab in advanced cancers. Sequencing used immunoSEQ multiplex PCR; TCRdb keeps in-frame clones, though not all of them. There are fewer than 35,000 clones in the sample; 81% occur only once, and roughly a fifth lies in the top ten. This sample comprised CD4+ or CD8+ T cells sorted from blood, obtained in a trial of the OX40 agonist ivuxolimab. These receptors were collected from an adult with an advanced solid tumor such as melanoma, head and neck, liver or kidney cancer.

This rearrangement joins TRBV4-1 to TRBJ2-3, with 9 bases that match TRBD2. Germline V gives CDR1 MGHRA, CDR2 YSYEKL. After removal of 4 bases from V and 4 bases from J, the junction contained 9 bases not matched to a gene. The CDR3 contains 16 residues. The DNA of the CDR3 is TGCGCCAGCAGCCGCGGGGGGGGCCGGGGTGCAGATACGCAGTATTTT. Translation: CASSRGGGRGADTQYF.

The rearrangement joins TRBV4-3 to TRBJ2-3, with 7 bases matching TRBD1. Germline assignment: CDR1 LGHNA and CDR2 YSLEER. This CDR3 has 15 residues. Trimming cost V 3 bases and J 5 bases; bases outside gene matches: 8. The CDR3 DNA reads as TGCGCCAGCAGCCAGTCCGCTAACAGGGGAGATACGCAGTATTTT. Its protein product is CASSQSANRGDTQYF.

CDR3 bases: TGTGCCAGCAGCTCTGGGGGCCGGGGGTCATACGAGCAGTACTTC. Its translation is CASSSGGRGSYEQYF. The V call is TRBV11-2, the J call TRBJ2-7; tentatively, D is TRBD1 or TRBD2 (6 bases each). The germline V and J ends were trimmed by 4 bases and 4 bases, with 17 bases remaining between them. The CDR3 loop spans 15 amino acids. Germline values: CDR1 SGHAT, CDR2 FQNNGV.

J is TRBJ1-1 and V is TRBV5-8; 10 positions match TRBD1. CDR3 length equals 16 residues. Losses at the gene ends were 0 bases for V and 10 bases for J; bases not matched to a gene: 12. Germline CDR1 reads SGHTS; CDR2 reads YDEGEE. The CDR3 DNA sequence: TGTGCCAGCAGCTTGGCCCACTCGGGGACAGGGGTGAGAGCTTTCTTT. Translated, it gives CASSLAHSGTGVRAFF.

This clone was picked up a small number of times. The chain uses TRBV7-3 and TRBJ2-5; no definite D call. Germline V gene data show CDR1 as SGHTA and CDR2 as FQGTGA. This CDR3 contains 13 residues. The V end was cut by 5 bases, the J end by 3 bases, with 10 bases between. CDR3: CASSRSGEETQYF. The CDR3 nucleotides are TGTGCCAGCAGCCGAAGTGGGGAAGAGACCCAGTACTTC.